What follows is one TCR beta chain and its context. Its specificity is unknown. Looked up from germline, CDR1 is DFQATT and CDR2 is SNEGSKA (reference sequence). The CDR3 loop spans 13 amino acids. These data belong to a study of CD8 T cells in ankylosing spondylitis. Regarding the study as a whole: Reported data indicate significant enrichment of disease-linked clones within matched ankylosing spondylitis synovial fluid.

Each CDR3 protein gets one entry after TCRdb re-called the 5' RACE reads with MiXCR. This table holds 350,000 or so distinct CDR3 sequences, roughly 15% found once. The receptor was isolated from a male donor with ankylosing spondylitis or in good health (not recorded which). The sequenced sample was blood, either unsorted or a sorted T cell fraction (not recorded which). The chain recombines TRBV20-1 with TRBJ2-3; 10 bases are a match to TRBD2. CDR3 residues: CSSGTSGTDTQYF. The CDR3 DNA reads TGCAGCTCGGGGACTAGCGGCACAGATACGCAGTATTTT.